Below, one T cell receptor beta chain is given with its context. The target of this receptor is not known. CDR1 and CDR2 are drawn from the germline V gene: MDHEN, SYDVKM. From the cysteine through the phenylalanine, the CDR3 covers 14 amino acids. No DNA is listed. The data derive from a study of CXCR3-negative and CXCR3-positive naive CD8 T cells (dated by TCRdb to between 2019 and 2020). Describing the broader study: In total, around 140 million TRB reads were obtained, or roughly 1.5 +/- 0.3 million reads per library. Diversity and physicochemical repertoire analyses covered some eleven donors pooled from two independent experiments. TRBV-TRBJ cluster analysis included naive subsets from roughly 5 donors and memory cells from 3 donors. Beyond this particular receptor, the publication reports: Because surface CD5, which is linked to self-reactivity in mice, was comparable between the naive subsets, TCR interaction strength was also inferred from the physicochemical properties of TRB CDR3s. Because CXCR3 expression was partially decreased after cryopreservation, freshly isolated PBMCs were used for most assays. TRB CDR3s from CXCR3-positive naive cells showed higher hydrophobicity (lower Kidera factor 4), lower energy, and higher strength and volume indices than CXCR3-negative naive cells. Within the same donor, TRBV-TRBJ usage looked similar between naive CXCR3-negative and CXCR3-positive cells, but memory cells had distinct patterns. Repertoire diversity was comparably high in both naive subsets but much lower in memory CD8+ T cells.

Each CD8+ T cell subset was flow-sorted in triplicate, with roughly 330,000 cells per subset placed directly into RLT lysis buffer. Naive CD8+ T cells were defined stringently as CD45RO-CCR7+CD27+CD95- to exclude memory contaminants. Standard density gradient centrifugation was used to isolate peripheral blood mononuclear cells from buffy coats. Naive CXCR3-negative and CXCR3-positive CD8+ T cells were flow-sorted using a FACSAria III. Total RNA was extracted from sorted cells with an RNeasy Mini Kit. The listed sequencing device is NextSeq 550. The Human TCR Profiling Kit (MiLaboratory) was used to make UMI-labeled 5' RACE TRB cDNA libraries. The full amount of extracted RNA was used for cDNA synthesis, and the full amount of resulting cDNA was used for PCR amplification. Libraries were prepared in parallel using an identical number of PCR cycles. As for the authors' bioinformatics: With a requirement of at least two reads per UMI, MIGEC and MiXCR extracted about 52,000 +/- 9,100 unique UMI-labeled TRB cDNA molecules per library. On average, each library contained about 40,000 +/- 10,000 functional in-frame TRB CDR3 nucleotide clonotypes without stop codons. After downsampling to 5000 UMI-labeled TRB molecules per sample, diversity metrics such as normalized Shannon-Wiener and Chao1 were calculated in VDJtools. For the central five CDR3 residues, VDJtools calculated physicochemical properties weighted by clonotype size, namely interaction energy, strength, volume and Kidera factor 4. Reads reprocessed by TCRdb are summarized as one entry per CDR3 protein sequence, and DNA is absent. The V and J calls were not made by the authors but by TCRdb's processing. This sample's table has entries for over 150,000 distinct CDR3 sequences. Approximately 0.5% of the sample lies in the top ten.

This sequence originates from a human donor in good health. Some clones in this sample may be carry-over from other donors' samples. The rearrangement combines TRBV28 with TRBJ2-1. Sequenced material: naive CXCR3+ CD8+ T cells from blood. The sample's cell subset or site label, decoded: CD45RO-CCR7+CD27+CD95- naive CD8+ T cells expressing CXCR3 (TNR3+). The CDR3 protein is CASLTRSSYNEQFF. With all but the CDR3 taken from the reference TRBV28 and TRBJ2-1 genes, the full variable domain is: DVKVTQSSRYLVKRTGEKVFLECVQDMDHENMFWYRQDPGLGLRLIYFSYDVKMKEKGDIPEGYSVSREKKERFSLILESASTNQTSMYLCASLTRSSYNEQFFGPGTRLTVL.